A selection of T cell receptor beta chains follows, all from one sample in a study of Graves' ophthalmopathy and Graves' hyperthyroidism. TCRdb reprocessed the multiplex PCR reads with MiXCR, giving one entry per CDR3 protein. Seen here are 150,000 to 200,000 distinct CDR3 sequences, roughly two fifths observed once, and the top ten hold around 8.9%. Sequencing used peripheral blood. These receptors all stem from a man aged 25-40 years with Graves' ophthalmopathy. Each CDR3 is given with its conserved first and last residue. The order of the fields is D gene, J gene, V gene, clone size, CDR3 protein, CDR3 DNA. D genes are given only for firm matches. Only part of the rows carry a size: once, few, many, or a class if the clone is expanded.

D: .; J: TRBJ1-2; V: TRBV20-1; size: .; CDR3: CSARDQAQVYGYTF; DNA: TGCAGTGCTAGAGATCAGGCGCAGGTCTATGGCTACACCTTC
D: .; J: TRBJ1-5; V: TRBV7-8; size: many; CDR3: CASTETGYQPQHF; DNA: TGTGCCAGCACCGAAACAGGGTACCAGCCCCAGCATTTT
D: TRBD2; J: TRBJ2-5; V: TRBV30; size: many; CDR3: CAWSQEGLASETQYF; DNA: TGTGCCTGGAGTCAAGAAGGACTAGCATCGGAGACCCAGTACTTC
D: .; J: TRBJ2-5; V: TRBV27; size: many; CDR3: CASSLAVAAEETQYF; DNA: TGTGCCAGCAGTTTAGCAGTGGCGGCAGAAGAGACCCAGTACTTC
D: .; J: TRBJ1-1; V: TRBV6-2/TRBV6-3; size: .; CDR3: CASSSKQGVGTEAFF; DNA: TGTGCCAGCAGTTCTAAACAGGGTGTGGGGACTGAAGCTTTCTTT
D: .; J: TRBJ2-7; V: TRBV12-3/TRBV12-4; size: .; CDR3: CASSLGTGANEQYF; DNA: TGTGCCAGCAGTTTAGGGACTGGAGCCAACGAGCAGTACTTC
D: .; J: TRBJ2-7; V: TRBV6-1; size: .; CDR3: CASSRDSSGTYEQYF; DNA: TGTGCCAGCAGTCGCGACTCCTCGGGGACCTACGAGCAGTACTTC
D: TRBD1; J: TRBJ1-6; V: TRBV9; size: many; CDR3: CASSVATGGNSPLHF; DNA: TGTGCCAGCAGCGTAGCAACAGGGGGGAATTCACCCCTCCACTTT
D: .; J: TRBJ1-2; V: TRBV12-3/TRBV12-4; size: .; CDR3: CATHGRNYGYTF; DNA: TGTGCCACCCACGGGAGGAACTATGGCTACACCTTC
D: .; J: TRBJ2-5; V: TRBV24-1; size: .; CDR3: CATSDPGIETQYF; DNA: TGTGCCACCAGTGACCCAGGGATAGAGACCCAGTACTTC
D: .; J: TRBJ1-5; V: TRBV6-2/TRBV6-3; size: many; CDR3: CASRFTGNNQPQHF; DNA: TGTGCCAGCAGGTTCACAGGGAACAATCAGCCCCAGCATTTT
D: .; J: TRBJ1-5; V: TRBV5-6; size: many; CDR3: CASSSPGFNQPQHF; DNA: TGTGCCAGCAGCTCCCCGGGATTCAATCAGCCCCAGCATTTT
D: .; J: TRBJ1-1; V: TRBV20-1; size: .; CDR3: CSARESQGMVPDAFF; DNA: TGCAGTGCTAGAGAAAGCCAGGGAATGGTCCCGGATGCTTTCTTT
D: .; J: TRBJ1-1; V: TRBV7-9; size: .; CDR3: CASTPYSGANTEAFF; DNA: TGTGCCAGCACCCCTTATTCGGGAGCTAACACTGAAGCTTTCTTT
D: .; J: TRBJ2-7; V: TRBV30; size: .; CDR3: CAWSVPFTNYEQYF; DNA: TGTGCCTGGAGTGTACCCTTTACCAACTACGAGCAGTACTTC
D: TRBD2; J: TRBJ2-7; V: TRBV12-3/TRBV12-4; size: few; CDR3: CASSPRLAGGSYEQYF; DNA: TGTGCCAGCAGTCCAAGACTAGCGGGGGGCTCCTACGAGCAGTACTTC
D: TRBD2; J: TRBJ2-5; V: TRBV20-1; size: .; CDR3: CSASGFGSGRQETQYF; DNA: TGCAGTGCTAGCGGGTTCGGTAGCGGGAGACAAGAGACCCAGTACTTC
D: .; J: TRBJ1-2; V: TRBV7-2; size: .; CDR3: CASSNLGGRRGYTF; DNA: TGTGCCAGCTCAAACCTGGGCGGACGCCGTGGCTACACCTTC
D: TRBD1; J: TRBJ2-7; V: TRBV5-1; size: .; CDR3: CASSTGQVNYEQYF; DNA: TGCGCCAGCAGCACCGGACAGGTTAACTACGAGCAGTACTTC
D: .; J: TRBJ2-7; V: TRBV10-3; size: many; CDR3: CAIRPEGSYEQYF; DNA: TGTGCCATCAGGCCGGAGGGATCCTACGAGCAGTACTTC
D: .; J: TRBJ2-7; V: TRBV7-2; size: .; CDR3: CASSLGPVSEQYF; DNA: TGTGCCAGCAGCTTAGGCCCGGTTTCAGAGCAGTACTTC
D: TRBD1; J: TRBJ1-5; V: TRBV15; size: many; CDR3: CATRGSGRTGNNQPQHF; DNA: TGTGCCACTCGGGGCTCGGGGAGGACAGGGAACAATCAGCCCCAGCATTTT
D: .; J: TRBJ1-2; V: TRBV20-1; size: .; CDR3: CSAVDRSTRGYTF; DNA: TGCAGTGCTGTTGACAGGTCCACCCGTGGCTACACCTTC
D: .; J: TRBJ2-7; V: TRBV7-2; size: many; CDR3: CASSLDKTYEQYF; DNA: TGTGCCAGCAGCTTAGACAAAACCTACGAGCAGTACTTC
D: .; J: TRBJ1-1; V: TRBV11-2; size: many; CDR3: CASSPSNWGTEAFF; DNA: TGTGCCAGCAGCCCCTCAAATTGGGGCACTGAAGCTTTCTTT
D: TRBD2; J: TRBJ2-7; V: TRBV2; size: many; CDR3: CAVLQGARLAGGLYEQYF; DNA: TGTGCCGTCCTACAGGGGGCGCGACTAGCGGGAGGTTTATACGAGCAGTACTTC
D: .; J: TRBJ1-5; V: TRBV28; size: many; CDR3: CASSPGVYQPQHF; DNA: TGTGCCAGCAGTCCCGGGGTCTATCAGCCCCAGCATTTT
D: TRBD1; J: TRBJ2-7; V: TRBV24-1; size: many; CDR3: CATSDPNRGDYEQYF; DNA: TGTGCCACCAGTGATCCGAACAGGGGGGACTACGAGCAGTACTTC
D: .; J: TRBJ1-1; V: TRBV30; size: many; CDR3: CAWRSFGGQYTEAFF; DNA: TGTGCCTGGAGATCCTTCGGGGGGCAGTACACTGAAGCTTTCTTT
D: .; J: TRBJ1-2; V: TRBV28; size: many; CDR3: CASSWNRDGYTF; DNA: TGTGCCAGCAGTTGGAACAGGGATGGCTACACCTTC
D: .; J: TRBJ1-5; V: TRBV4-3; size: medium-sized; CDR3: CASSPYRGPNQPQHF; DNA: TGCGCCAGCAGCCCCTACCGGGGCCCTAATCAGCCCCAGCATTTT
D: .; J: TRBJ1-1; V: TRBV2; size: many; CDR3: CASSEGHTEAFF; DNA: TGTGCCAGCAGTGAGGGACACACGGAAGCTTTCTTT
D: .; J: TRBJ2-7; V: TRBV12-3/TRBV12-4; size: many; CDR3: CASSRGAEAYEQYF; DNA: TGTGCCAGCAGTCGAGGGGCGGAGGCCTACGAGCAGTACTTC